This T cell receptor (beta chain) originates from a study of radiotherapy plus CTLA-4 blockade in lung cancer. Whole-study context: Objective responses emerged in 18% of patients, and around 30% attained disease control. Study-wide results and limits: After treatment with radiotherapy plus ipilimumab, TCR clones that came from the tumor expanded in blood. Early blood T cell clone dynamics, with interferon-beta, were reported to best predict response.

Participants had chemo-refractory metastatic non-small-cell lung cancer and were treated with focal radiation plus ipilimumab CTLA-4 blockade. TCRdb's copy holds only in-frame clones and misses some; the assay was immunoSEQ multiplex PCR. The sample shows 90,000 or so clones, 75% to 90% of them seen only once. A note on this clone: Its antigen remains unknown.

Trimming at V came to 5 bases and at J to 7 bases, leaving 7 bases not matched to a gene. CDR1 is KGHSH and CDR2 is LQKENI in the germline V gene. CDR3 length: 14 amino acids. This receptor was taken from a human donor with non-small cell lung cancer who had a partial response to radiotherapy plus ipilimumab. V is TRBV18 and J is TRBJ1-4; 7 bases align to TRBD1. Sequencing was performed on peripheral blood, taken from a patient treated with radiotherapy plus ipilimumab. CDR3 bases: TGTGCCAGCTCAGAGGGGGCGCGAACTGAAAAACTGTTTTTT. Amino acid sequence: CASSEGARTEKLFF.